Here is one TCR beta chain with its context. The data were taken from a study of blood T cell repertoires in COVID-19. On the study more broadly: Donors in the United States, Italy and Spain gave samples during acute or convalescent COVID-19. The analysed material was cDNA or gDNA that came from T cells, B-cell-depleted T cells, or PBMCs.

Per the original methods: Scientists estimated how many nucleated cells there were by amplifying reference gene primers. Libraries were prepared by immunoSEQ multiplex PCR; TCRdb keeps only in-frame clonotypes and omits some of them. V and J calls and clone size are those listed in that table; D and trimming were worked out from the DNA. Of approximately 260,000 clones listed, around 91% are singletons. Patients of the Seattle cohort, enrolled during active infection, were followed longitudinally. V lost 6 bases and J lost 0; bases outside the gene matches: 4. The CDR3 has 15 amino acids. Per the germline V gene, CDR1 is KGHSH and CDR2 is LQKENI.

Sequenced material: peripheral blood. This TCR was sampled from a woman aged 60-70 years with COVID-19, enrolled during active disease. This chain connects TRBV18 to TRBJ1-4; 7 nucleotides align to TRBD1. The CDR3 nucleotides are TGTGCCAGCTCGACAGGGCCAACAACTAATGAAAAACTGTTTTTT. Amino acids: CASSTGPTTNEKLFF.